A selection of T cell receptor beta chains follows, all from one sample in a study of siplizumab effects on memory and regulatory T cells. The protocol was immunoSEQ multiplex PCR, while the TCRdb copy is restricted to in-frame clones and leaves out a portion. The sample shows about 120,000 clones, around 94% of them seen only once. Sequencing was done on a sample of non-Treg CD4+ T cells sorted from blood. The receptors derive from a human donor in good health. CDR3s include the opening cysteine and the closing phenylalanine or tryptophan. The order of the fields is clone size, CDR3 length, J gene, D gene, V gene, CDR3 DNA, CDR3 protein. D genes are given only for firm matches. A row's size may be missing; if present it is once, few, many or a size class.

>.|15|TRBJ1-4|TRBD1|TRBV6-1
TGTGCCAGCAGGCAAGGGGACAGGATTAATGAAAAACTGTTTTTT
CASRQGDRINEKLFF
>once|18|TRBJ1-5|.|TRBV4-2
TGTGCCAGCAGCCAGGAGGGGCAGACCGCGGGAAGCGGTCAGCCCCAGCATTTT
CASSQEGQTAGSGQPQHF
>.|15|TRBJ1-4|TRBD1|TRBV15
TGTGCCACCAGCAGAGATCCGACAGGGGGGGAAAAACTGTTTTTT
CATSRDPTGGEKLFF
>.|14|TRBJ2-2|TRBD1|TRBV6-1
TGTGCCAGCATCGACAGGGGGGGCACCGGGGAGCTGTTTTTT
CASIDRGGTGELFF
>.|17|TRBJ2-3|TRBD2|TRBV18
TGTGCCAGCTCACCGGGCACTAGCGGGATGGGCACAGATACGCAGTATTTT
CASSPGTSGMGTDTQYF
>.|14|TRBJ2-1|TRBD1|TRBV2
TGTGCCAGCAGTGTCCAGGGGGCTTGGGGGGAGCAGTTCTTC
CASSVQGAWGEQFF
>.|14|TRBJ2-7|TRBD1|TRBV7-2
TGTGCCAGCAGCTTACGAGCAGGGGGCCACGAGCAGTACTTC
CASSLRAGGHEQYF
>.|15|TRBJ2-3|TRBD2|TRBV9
TGTGCCAGCAGCGTAGCTAGCGGGAGGGCTAATACGCAGTATTTT
CASSVASGRANTQYF
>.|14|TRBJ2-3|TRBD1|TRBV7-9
TGTGCCAGCAGCTCGACAGGGGTCACAGATACGCAGTATTTT
CASSSTGVTDTQYF
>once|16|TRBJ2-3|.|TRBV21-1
TGTGCCAGCAGCCTCCGGGACAGGGAACACACAGATACGCAGTATTTT
CASSLRDREHTDTQYF
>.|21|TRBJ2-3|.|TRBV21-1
TGTGCCAGCAGCAAATCGACAATCACGGGACTAGCGGGAGGAAACACAGATACGCAGTATTTT
CASSKSTITGLAGGNTDTQYF
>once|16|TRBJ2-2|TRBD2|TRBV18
TGTGCCAGCTCACCGCGACTAGCGGGAGACACCGGGGAGCTGTTTTTT
CASSPRLAGDTGELFF
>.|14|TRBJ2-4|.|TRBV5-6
TGTGCCAGCAGCTTGGTGGGAGGCCAAAACATTCAGTACTTC
CASSLVGGQNIQYF
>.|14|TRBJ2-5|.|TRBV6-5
TGTGCCAGCAACCGACTCGCGGGGCAAGAGACCCAGTACTTC
CASNRLAGQETQYF
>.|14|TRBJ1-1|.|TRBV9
TGTGCCAGCAGCGCCCACCCGTCGAACACTGAAGCTTTCTTT
CASSAHPSNTEAFF
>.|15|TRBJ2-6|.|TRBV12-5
TGTGCTAGTGGTTTGGGGCTTCCTGGGGCCAACGTCCTGACTTTC
CASGLGLPGANVLTF
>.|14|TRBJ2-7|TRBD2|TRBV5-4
TGTGCCAGCAGCGCGGGGGGACTCAACTACGAGCAGTACTTC
CASSAGGLNYEQYF
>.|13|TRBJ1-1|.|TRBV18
TGTGCCAGCTCACGGGGATTGGATACTGAAGCTTTCTTT
CASSRGLDTEAFF
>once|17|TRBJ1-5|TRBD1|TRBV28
TGTGCCAGCCGACCGGGACAGGGTTATTGGGGCAATCAGCCCCAGCATTTT
CASRPGQGYWGNQPQHF
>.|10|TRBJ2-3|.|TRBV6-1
TGTGCCAGCGGGCAAGATACGCAGTATTTT
CASGQDTQYF
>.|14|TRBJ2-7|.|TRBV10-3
TGTGCCATCAGTGATTTAGCCGGCTCCTACGAGCAGTACTTC
CAISDLAGSYEQYF
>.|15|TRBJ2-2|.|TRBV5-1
TGCGCCAGCAGCTCATCCACTATTACCACCGGGGAGCTGTTTTTT
CASSSSTITTGELFF
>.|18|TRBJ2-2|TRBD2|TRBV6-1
TGTGCCAGCAGTGAAGCGCAAGGGTGGCGGGAGTTCACCGGGGAGCTGTTTTTT
CASSEAQGWREFTGELFF
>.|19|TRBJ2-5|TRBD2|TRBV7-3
TGTGCCAGCAGCGCCAACAGGGGACTAGCGGGAGGCGCCTTACGGACCCAGTACTTC
CASSANRGLAGGALRTQYF
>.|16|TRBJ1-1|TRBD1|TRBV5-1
TGCGCCAGCAGCTTGGGCCAACAGGGGGCGAACACTGAAGCTTTCTTT
CASSLGQQGANTEAFF
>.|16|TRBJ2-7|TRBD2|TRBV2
TGTGCCAGCAGCGCCGGGACTACCTCGAGCTCCTACGAGCAGTACTTC
CASSAGTTSSSYEQYF
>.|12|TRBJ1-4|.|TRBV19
TGTGCCAGTAGGATCAGGGGCGAAAAACTGTTTTTT
CASRIRGEKLFF
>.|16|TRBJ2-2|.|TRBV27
TGTGCCAGCAGTTTAATGGGCAGGGAGGGGGCCGGGGAGCTGTTTTTT
CASSLMGREGAGELFF
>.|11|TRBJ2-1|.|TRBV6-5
TGTGCCAGCAGGGAGCTCAATGAGCAGTTCTTC
CASRELNEQFF
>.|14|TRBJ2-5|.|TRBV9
TGTGCCAGCAGCGGCGGACGGTACCAAGAGACCCAGTACTTC
CASSGGRYQETQYF
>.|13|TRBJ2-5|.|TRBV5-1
TGCGCCAGCAGCTTGTCACCCCAAGAGACCCAGTACTTC
CASSLSPQETQYF
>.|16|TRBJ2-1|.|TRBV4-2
TGTGCCAGCAGCCAAGATAGTGTAATGAGGGGCAATGAGCAGTTCTTC
CASSQDSVMRGNEQFF
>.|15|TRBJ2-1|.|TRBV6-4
TGTGCCAGCAGTCCATCTATGGTCCTGGGCAATGAGCAGTTCTTC
CASSPSMVLGNEQFF
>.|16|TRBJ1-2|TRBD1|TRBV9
TGTGCCAGCAGCGTTACGGGACAGGGGGGAGGTTCTGGCTACACCTTC
CASSVTGQGGGSGYTF
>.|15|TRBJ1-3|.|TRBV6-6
TGTGCCAGCAGTCTCGGGGCAGGCTCTGGAAACACCATATATTTT
CASSLGAGSGNTIYF
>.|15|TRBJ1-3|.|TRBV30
TGTGCCTGGAGTGATAGGGGGAGCTCTGGAAACACCATATATTTT
CAWSDRGSSGNTIYF
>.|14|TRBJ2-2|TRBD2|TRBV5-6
TGTGCCAGCAGGGTAGCGGGAGCTACCGGGGAGCTGTTTTTT
CASRVAGATGELFF
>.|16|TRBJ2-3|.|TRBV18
TGTGCCAGCTCACCTTTCGCAGGGGCCGTCACAGATACGCAGTATTTT
CASSPFAGAVTDTQYF
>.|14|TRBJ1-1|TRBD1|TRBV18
TGTGCCAGCTCACCCGGGACAGACAACACTGAAGCTTTCTTT
CASSPGTDNTEAFF
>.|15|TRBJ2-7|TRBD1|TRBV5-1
TGCGCCAGCAGCTTCGGGACAGGGAAAACCTACGAGCAGTACTTC
CASSFGTGKTYEQYF
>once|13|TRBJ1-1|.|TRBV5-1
TGCGCCAGCAGCCTTCAGGGGCGGACTGAAGCTTTCTTT
CASSLQGRTEAFF
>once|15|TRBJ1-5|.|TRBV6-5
TGTGCCAGCAGTTTCGGGCAGGGTGGCAATCAGCCCCAGCATTTT
CASSFGQGGNQPQHF
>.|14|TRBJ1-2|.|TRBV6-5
TGTGCCAGCAGTTACTCCGGACATAACTATGGCTACACCTTC
CASSYSGHNYGYTF
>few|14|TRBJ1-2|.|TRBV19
TGTGCCAGTAGTATCCGACAGGCCCCCTATGGCTACACCTTC
CASSIRQAPYGYTF
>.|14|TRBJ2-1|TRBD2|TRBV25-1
TGTGCCAGCACCAGGAGGGACTACACCAATGAGCAGTTCTTC
CASTRRDYTNEQFF